This passage covers 12 T cell receptor beta chains from one sample sequenced in a study of blood T cell repertoires in COVID-19. Profiled with immunoSEQ multiplex PCR; TCRdb holds only in-frame clones, not every one. The repertoire holds a few hundred thousand clones, with under 85% as singletons. The specimen sequenced was PBMCs or T cells enriched from blood (not recorded which). The source is a woman aged 50 to 60 who had recovered from COVID-19.

This clone was observed a single time. This sequence joins TRBV30 and TRBJ1-2; TRBD1 might be the D (5 bases). V was cut by 4 bases and J by 0 bases, with 9 bases left in between. Germline V gives CDR1 GTSNPN, CDR2 SVGIG (reference sequence). The CDR3 contains 13 residues. The CDR3 loop is CAWTGRTNYGYTF. The CDR3 region has the DNA TGTGCCTGGACAGGGAGGACTAACTATGGCTACACCTTC.

This sequence joins TRBV5-4 and TRBJ2-5; TRBD2 matches 16 bases. Germline V gives CDR1 SGHNT, CDR2 YYREEE (reference sequence). CDR3 size: 18 residues. V was clipped by 1 base and J by 5 bases; unmatched bases: 8. The DNA for the CDR3 is TGTGCCAGCAGCTTGCCGACCGGGACTAGCGGGAGGGGGGAGACCCAGTACTTC. Translation gives CASSLPTGTSGRGETQYF. The full variable domain, its missing parts supplied by reference TRBV5-4 and TRBJ2-5, is ETGVTQSPTHLIKTRGQQVTLRCSSQSGHNTVSWYQQALGQGPQFIFQYYREEENGRGNFPPRFSGLQFPNYSSELNVNALELDDSALYLCASSLPTGTSGRGETQYFGPGTRLLVL.

This clone was seen once. The chain recombines TRBV28 with TRBJ2-1, with 10 bases matching TRBD2. Trimming cost V 7 bases and J 7 bases; bases outside gene matches: 10. In germline, CDR1 is MDHEN, CDR2 SYDVKM. This CDR3 is 15 amino acids long. In nucleotides, the CDR3 is TGTGCCAGCACGTCCCAGCGGGAGGGTAAGAATGAGCAGTTCTTC. Protein product: CASTSQREGKNEQFF.

The chain joins TRBV18 to TRBJ1-4; TRBD1 matches at 7 bases. This CDR3 contains 16 residues. J was trimmed by 1 base and V by 1 base; bases with no gene match: 3. Germline V gene sequence: CDR1 KGHSH, CDR2 LQKENI. The chain's CDR3 is CASSPLNRGTNEKLFF. CDR3 nucleotide sequence: TGTGCCAGCTCACCACTAAACAGGGGAACTAATGAAAAACTGTTTTTT.

The rearrangement joins TRBV5-1 to TRBJ1-1, with D perhaps matching TRBD1 (6 bases). V lost 4 bases and J lost 0, with 13 bases in between. The CDR3 extends over 15 amino acids. From germline, CDR1 is SGHRS and CDR2 YFSETQ. Written as DNA, the CDR3 is TGCGCCAGCAGCCCGCGGACAGCCATGAACACTGAAGCTTTCTTT. Its protein product is CASSPRTAMNTEAFF.

This clone is a singleton in its sample. V and J are TRBV5-1 and TRBJ2-7; 10 bases align to TRBD1. Germline V lookup: CDR1 SGHRS, CDR2 YFSETQ. CDR3 length: 18 amino acids. Trimming took 4 bases from V and 5 from J; bases not matched to a gene: 18. CDR3 sequence: CASSTVPGQGPAFHEQYF. The CDR3 region has the DNA TGCGCCAGCAGCACAGTCCCGGGACAGGGGCCGGCCTTCCACGAGCAGTACTTC.

The rearrangement links TRBV9 to TRBJ2-7; 8 nucleotides line up with TRBD1. CDR3 length equals 14 residues. V shed 0 bases and J 3 bases; nucleotides not matched to a gene: 2. CDR1 SGDLS and CDR2 YYNGEE come from the germline V gene. CDR3 nucleotides: TGTGCCAGCAGCGTAGGGGGACAGGACTACGAGCAGTACTTC. Amino acids: CASSVGGQDYEQYF.

The chain recombines TRBV7-3 with TRBJ2-2; D is uncertain. The CDR3 extends over 14 amino acids. V gave up 3 bases and J gave up 7 bases, with 12 bases separating them. Germline-derived CDR1 and CDR2 are SGHTA and FQGTGA. The CDR3 coding sequence is TGTGCCAGCAGCTTCGGCGGCGAACGCGGGGAGCTGTTTTTT. It is translated as CASSFGGERGELFF.

The genes are TRBV2 and TRBJ1-2; 7 nucleotides agree with TRBD1. The CDR3 extends over 15 amino acids. V trimming: 9 bases; J trimming: 5 bases; junction bases outside the gene matches: 15. The germline V gene has CDR1 SNHLY and CDR2 FYNNEI. The CDR3 DNA sequence: TGTGCCAGGGGAGGACAGGACTATCTCAAGTATGGCTACACCTTC. This codes for CARGGQDYLKYGYTF.

The V and J genes are TRBV27 and TRBJ1-6; tentatively, D is TRBD1 (5 bases). This CDR3 spans 17 amino acids. Germline V gene sequence: CDR1 MNHEY, CDR2 SMNVEV (reference sequence). Trimming stripped 3 bases from V and 6 bases from J, with 18 bases between. The CDR3 protein is CASSLLPPGESNSPLHF. The CDR3 DNA sequence: TGTGCCAGCAGTTTGCTCCCTCCGGGGGAATCTAATTCACCCCTCCACTTT.

The chain recombines TRBV20-1 with TRBJ1-2; D is ambiguous. Germline CDR1 and CDR2: DFQATT and SNEGSKA (reference sequence). The CDR3 sequence is 11 residues long. The V and J ends lost 4 bases and 7 bases respectively, with 10 bases between them. CDR3 loop: CSATVRGGYTF. The CDR3 bases are TGCAGTGCTACTGTCCGGGGTGGCTACACCTTC.

The rearrangement links TRBV20-1 to TRBJ2-5, with a possible D match to TRBD1 (5 bases). The CDR3 is 11 amino acids. Germline V gene sequence: CDR1 DFQATT, CDR2 SNEGSKA (reference sequence). Trimming cost V 5 bases and J 6 bases, with 10 bases left between them. The chain's CDR3 is CSAPGQKTQYF. DNA for the CDR3: TGCAGTGCTCCAGGGCAAAAGACCCAGTACTTC.